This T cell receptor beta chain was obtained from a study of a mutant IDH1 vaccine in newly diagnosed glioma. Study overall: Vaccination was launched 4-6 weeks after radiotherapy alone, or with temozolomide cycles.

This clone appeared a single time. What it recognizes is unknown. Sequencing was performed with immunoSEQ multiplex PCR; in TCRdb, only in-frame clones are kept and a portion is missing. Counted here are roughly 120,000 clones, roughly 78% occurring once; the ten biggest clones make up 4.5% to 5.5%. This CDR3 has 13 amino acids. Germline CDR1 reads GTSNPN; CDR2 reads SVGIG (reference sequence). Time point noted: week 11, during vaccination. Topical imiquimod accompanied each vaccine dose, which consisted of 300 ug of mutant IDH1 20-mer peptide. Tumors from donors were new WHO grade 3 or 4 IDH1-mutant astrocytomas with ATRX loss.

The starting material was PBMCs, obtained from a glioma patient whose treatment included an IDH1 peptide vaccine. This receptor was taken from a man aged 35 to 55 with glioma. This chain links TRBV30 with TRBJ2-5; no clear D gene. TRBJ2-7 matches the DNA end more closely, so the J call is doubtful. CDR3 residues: CAWSVRRTYEQYF. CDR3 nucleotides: TGTGCCTGGAGTGTGCGCAGGACCTACGAGCAGTACTTC.